Listed here are 8 T cell receptor beta chains from one sample, sequenced in a study of T cells in Graves' hyperthyroidism and ophthalmopathy. Amplified TCR beta CDR3 regions derived from RNA transcripts. An initial round of RT-PCR targeting the TCR CDR3 relied on the HTBI primer set. TCRdb itself ran the multiplex PCR reads through MiXCR, one entry per CDR3 protein. The sample lists approximately 380,000 distinct CDR3 sequences, about an eighth occurring once. The sample comprised blood. Source of these receptors: a man aged 50-60 years with Graves' ophthalmopathy.

This sequence joins TRBV7-2 and TRBJ1-1; the D is unclear. The V and J ends lost 2 bases and 1 base respectively, with 14 bases between them. The germline V gene encodes CDR1 SGHTA and CDR2 FQGNSA. The CDR3 is made up of 16 amino acids. The CDR3 DNA sequence: TGTGCCAGCAGCTTATTCCCACTCCAGAGGAACACTGAAGCTTTCTTT. Translation gives CASSLFPLQRNTEAFF.

This clonotype was picked up many times. CDR3 coding DNA: TGTGCCAGCAGCTTTACAGGGGGTAGCGGGAGGGCGTGGGAGACCCAGTACTTC. It is translated as CASSFTGGSGRAWETQYF. This chain joins TRBV5-5 and TRBJ2-5; 11 nucleotides agree with TRBD2. This CDR3 is 18 amino acids long. V shed 2 bases, J shed 5 bases, and the junction held 14 bases outside the gene matches. CDR1 is SGHKS, CDR2 YYEKEE, per germline (reference sequence).

This sequence joins TRBV3-1 and TRBJ2-1; D is possibly TRBD1 (6 bases). The CDR3 extends over 15 amino acids. Germline assignment: CDR1 LGHDT and CDR2 YNNKEL (reference sequence). Trimming removed 1 base from V and 4 bases from J, with 11 bases in between. The CDR3 sequence is CASSQVRTDYNEQFF. The DNA for the CDR3 is TGTGCCAGCAGCCAAGTCCGGACAGATTACAATGAGCAGTTCTTC.

This clonotype was recorded at least ten times. J is TRBJ1-1 and V is TRBV27, with D unresolved. Per germline, CDR1 MNHEY and CDR2 SMNVEV (reference sequence). V lost 2 bases, J lost 0 bases, and 10 bases lay in between. CDR3 size: 15 residues. Written as DNA, the CDR3 is TGTGCCAGCAGTTTAGGCTCCCTTTTGAACACTGAAGCTTTCTTT. Translation gives CASSLGSLLNTEAFF.

This clonotype was seen repeatedly, ten times or more. The J gene is TRBJ1-2, the V gene TRBV28; weak D call: TRBD1 (6 bases). CDR3 size: 14 residues. Germline CDR1 and CDR2: MDHEN and SYDVKM. Trimming removed 7 bases from V and 0 bases from J, with 12 bases in between. CDR3 bases: TGTGCCAGCACCCCGGGGGCGACTAACTATGGCTACACCTTC. Translated: CASTPGATNYGYTF.

This clonotype was observed a few times. The chain recombines TRBV29-1 with TRBJ2-5; D not resolved. V was pared by 3 bases and J by 7 bases, with 15 bases between. Germline loops: CDR1 SQVTM, CDR2 ANQGSEA. The CDR3 has 13 residues. The chain's CDR3 is CSVDPRVAGTQYF. The DNA for the CDR3 is TGCAGCGTTGATCCTCGGGTTGCTGGGACCCAGTACTTC.

The gene calls are TRBV24-1 and TRBJ2-5; perhaps TRBD2 as D (6 bases). Germline V CDR1 and CDR2: KGHDR, SFDVKD. The CDR3 loop spans 13 amino acids. V dropped 4 bases and J dropped 4 bases, with 9 bases sitting between them. Written as DNA, the CDR3 is TGTGCCACCAGTGACGGGACTCTAGAGACCCAGTACTTC. As protein: CATSDGTLETQYF.

This clonotype was found a few times. V gene TRBV7-2 combines with J gene TRBJ2-1, with 8 bases aligning to TRBD2. With V trimmed by 1 base and J by 7 bases, 9 bases remained unmatched. Germline CDR1 and CDR2: SGHTA and FQGNSA. This CDR3 region has 16 residues. CDR3 DNA: TGTGCCAGCAGCTTAGTCGCCGGGAGGGCCTGGAATGAGCAGTTCTTC. Translation: CASSLVAGRAWNEQFF.